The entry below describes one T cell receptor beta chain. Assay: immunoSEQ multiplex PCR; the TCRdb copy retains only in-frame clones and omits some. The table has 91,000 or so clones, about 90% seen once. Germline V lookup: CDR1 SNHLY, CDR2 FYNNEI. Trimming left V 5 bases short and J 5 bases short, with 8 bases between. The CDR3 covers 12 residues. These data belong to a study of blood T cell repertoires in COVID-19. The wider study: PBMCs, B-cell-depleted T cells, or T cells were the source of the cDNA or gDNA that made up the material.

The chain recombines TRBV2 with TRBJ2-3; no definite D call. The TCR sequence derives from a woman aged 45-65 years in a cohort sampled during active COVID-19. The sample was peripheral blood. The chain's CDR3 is CASSRDRDTQYF. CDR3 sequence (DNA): TGTGCCAGCAGTCGAGATCGAGATACGCAGTATTTT.